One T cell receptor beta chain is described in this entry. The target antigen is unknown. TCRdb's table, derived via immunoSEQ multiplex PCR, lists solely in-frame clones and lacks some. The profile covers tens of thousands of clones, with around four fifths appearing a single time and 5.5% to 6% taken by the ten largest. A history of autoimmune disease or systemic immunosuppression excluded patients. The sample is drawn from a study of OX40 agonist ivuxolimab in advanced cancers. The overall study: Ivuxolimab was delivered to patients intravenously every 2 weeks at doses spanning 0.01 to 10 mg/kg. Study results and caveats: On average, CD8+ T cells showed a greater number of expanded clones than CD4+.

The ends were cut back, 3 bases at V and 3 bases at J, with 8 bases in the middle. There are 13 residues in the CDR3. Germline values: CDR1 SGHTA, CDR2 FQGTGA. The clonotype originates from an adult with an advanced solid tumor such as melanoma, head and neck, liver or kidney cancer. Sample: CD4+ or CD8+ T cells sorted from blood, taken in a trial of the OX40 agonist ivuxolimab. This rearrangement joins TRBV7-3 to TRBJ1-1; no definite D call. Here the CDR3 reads CASSFYRDTEAFF. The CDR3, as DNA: TGTGCCAGCAGCTTTTATAGGGACACTGAAGCTTTCTTT. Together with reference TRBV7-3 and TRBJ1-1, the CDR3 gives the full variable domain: GAGVSQTPSNKVTEKGKYVELRCDPISGHTALYWYRQSLGQGPEFLIYFQGTGAADDSGLPNDRFFAVRPEGSVSTLKIQRTERGDSAVYLCASSFYRDTEAFFGQGTRLTVV.